This paragraph covers one TCR beta chain sequence. Its matching antigen is unknown. These data come from a study of T cells in localized non-small cell lung cancer. Points from the study as a whole: Within adjacent lung there appeared a median around 60 of the top 100 tumor clones.

Between the trimmed V and J ends, which lost 5 bases and 0 bases, there was a span of 17 bases. Germline lookup yields CDR1 MNHEY and CDR2 SMNVEV (reference sequence). The CDR3 totals 17 residues. Repertoires were generated with immunoSEQ multiplex PCR, while TCRdb's copy carries only in-frame clones and drops some. The table lists 25,000 to 35,000 clones, roughly 90% of them singletons. The sample in question was peripheral blood mononuclear cells, obtained before any cancer treatment. The receptor comes from a woman aged 35 to 70 with stage III lung adenocarcinoma. This chain joins TRBV27 and TRBJ2-1; perhaps TRBD2 as D (6 bases). CDR3 protein: CASSPRGLHSSYNEQFF. CDR3 coding DNA: TGTGCCAGCAGTCCACGGGGACTCCATAGCTCCTACAATGAGCAGTTCTTC.